Sample share makes the clone carrying this T cell receptor (beta chain) medium-sized. Its antigen is unknown. Using immunoSEQ multiplex PCR, the repertoire was profiled, and TCRdb retains in-frame clones only, with some absent. The table has thousands of clones, around two thirds seen once; the top ten hold less than 8%. This sample is part of a study of coeliac disease. Points from the study as a whole: Few TRB amino acid sequences were shared between samples; most were unique.

V was pared by 3 bases and J by 2 bases, with 4 bases of the junction left unmatched. CDR3 length: 16 residues. In germline, CDR1 is GTSNPN, CDR2 SVGIG (reference sequence). This chain connects TRBV30 to TRBJ2-6; 10 nucleotides match TRBD1. Sequenced input: lamina propria lymphocytes from the gut. This sequence was found in a man under 40 with celiac disease. DNA for the CDR3: TGTGCCTGGAGGCGACAGGGGGCGACTGGGGCCAACGTCCTGACTTTC. Protein product: CAWRRQGATGANVLTF.